This T cell receptor beta chain is from a study of T-cell reconstitution after alpha-beta-depleted transplantation in children listed by TCRdb under 2016. Study-level background: T-cell immune reconstitution after TCRalphabeta/CD19-depleted allogeneic hematopoietic cell transplantation in children was quantitatively tracked in the study by means of TCR repertoire profiling. General study outcomes and caveats: Over subsequent months, a decline in hyperexpanded clone frequencies was noted, and after one year, T-cell counts and TCRbeta diversity were mostly ascribed to newly produced T cells. In some patients, high TCRbeta diversity at day 60 was attributed to recipient T cells and intrathymic progenitors that had survived conditioning. Apparently early alphabetaT-cell count recovery about two months after transplant reportedly relied on only several hundred rapidly expanded clones derived from non-depleted graft cells.

In the paper's terms, the treatment or condition label means: allogeneic hematopoietic cell transplantation with graft depleted of TCRalphabeta T cells and CD19 B cells. The children who served as transplant recipients had been given grafts of TCRalphabeta/CD19-depleted allogeneic hematopoietic cells. Only a few counts were recorded for this clonotype. There is no known antigen for this receptor. Base qualities are not provided; no much larger clone lies one nucleotide away. Library method: PCR. The reads were generated on an Illumina HiSeq 2500. TCR libraries were prepared with molecular barcoding, using unique molecular identifiers to normalize TCRbeta repertoire quantification. The public sequencing data were trimmed at Q25 with fastp and processed into clonotypes with MiXCR by TCRdb, which kept only in-frame beta chains. Every CDR3 protein is listed once, alongside the most common genes and DNA of its rows. The sample profile shows about 980,000 distinct CDR3 sequences; roughly 29% of them were found once. The ten largest account for over 25% of the sample.

Source: PBMCs, mostly from graft donor cells, taken 360 days after TCRalphabeta/CD19-depleted stem cell transplant. The source of this sequence is a boy under two years old who had a stem cell transplant for SCID, so the T cells may come from the graft donor.

The CDR3 region: CSATGLAGAYEQYF. The base sequence is TGCAGTGCCACCGGACTAGCGGGGGCCTACGAGCAGTACTTC. The V gene is TRBV20-1 and the J gene is TRBJ2-7, with TRBD2 identical over 13 junction bases. Reading from cysteine to phenylalanine, the CDR3 counts 14 amino acids. The CDR3 DNA has 42 bases and is translated from base 1. Clipping removes 6 bases from V and 2 bases from J, with 4 as the unmatched junction base count. CDR1 and CDR2 are read off the germline V gene (reference sequence) as DFQATT and SNEGSKA.